The 20 T cell receptor beta chains presented below share a single source sample, sequenced in a study of response to subunit inactivated influenza vaccine. TCRdb re-called the RT-PCR reads with MiXCR, one entry per CDR3 protein. The profile shows about 610,000 distinct CDR3 sequences, approximately 15% of them singletons. Sequencing used PBMCs from blood, obtained 11 to 12 days after vaccination. The source is a man aged 50 or older who received an inactivated influenza vaccine.

This clonotype was detected ten times or more. This chain joins TRBV2 and TRBJ2-7; 11 bases are shared with TRBD2. CDR1 and CDR2 (germline): SNHLY, FYNNEI. The junction had 2 bases not matched to a gene; V was cut back by 6 bases and J by 1 base. The CDR3 covers 14 residues. The CDR3 loop reads CASRVAGGSYEQYF. The CDR3 DNA reads TGTGCCAGCAGGGTAGCGGGAGGGTCCTACGAGCAGTACTTC.

This clonotype was recorded only once. The chain links TRBV9 to TRBJ2-7, with 8 bases fitting TRBD2. Germline V lookup: CDR1 SGDLS, CDR2 YYNGEE. The V gene end was trimmed by 6 bases and the J gene end by 0 bases; junction bases not matched to a gene: 5. The CDR3 totals 14 residues. CDR3 in DNA: TGTGCCAGCAACACCGGGACTAGCTCCTACGAGCAGTACTTC. This codes for CASNTGTSSYEQYF.

The gene calls are TRBV5-1 and TRBJ1-1, with D unclear. The germline V gene encodes CDR1 SGHRS and CDR2 YFSETQ. The CDR3 is 13 amino acids. V shed 0 bases and J shed 3 bases, with 6 bases lying between them. The DNA of the CDR3 is TGCGCCAGCAGCTTGGATGGGGACACTGAAGCTTTCTTT. This gives the protein CASSLDGDTEAFF.

The chain employs TRBV20-1 and TRBJ1-4, with D perhaps matching TRBD1 (5 bases). Trimming cost V 3 bases and J 8 bases, with 13 bases left between them. The CDR3 is 13 residues long. Germline V CDR1 and CDR2: DFQATT, SNEGSKA (reference sequence). CDR3 amino acids: CSASQGKLEKLFF. The CDR3 DNA sequence: TGCAGTGCTAGTCAGGGAAAGCTCGAAAAACTGTTTTTT.

This clonotype appeared a few times. This chain joins TRBV20-1 and TRBJ2-3, with a weak D call TRBD2 (6 bases). V lost 5 bases to trimming and J lost 4 bases, with 16 bases between them. CDR1 is DFQATT and CDR2 is SNEGSKA in the germline V gene (reference sequence). There are 14 residues in the CDR3. CDR3 nucleotide sequence: TGCAGTGCTCTAACGGGAGAAGGGGCAGATACGCAGTATTTT. Residues: CSALTGEGADTQYF.

V and J are TRBV10-2 and TRBJ2-5; 9 bases agree with TRBD1. This CDR3 has 19 amino acids. J gave up 1 base and V 6 bases, and 18 bases lay outside the gene matches. The V gene's germline CDR1 is WSHSY and CDR2 SAAADI. The CDR3 nucleotides read TGCGCCAGCAGAGGAATTGGGATTGGGCACAGGGGGCTCCAAGAGACCCAGTACTTC. This codes for CASRGIGIGHRGLQETQYF.

This clonotype was picked up a small number of times. The genes are TRBV3-1 and TRBJ2-2; D might be TRBD2 (6 bases). Germline CDR1 LGHDT, CDR2 YNNKEL (reference sequence). The V end lost 4 bases, the J end lost 2 bases, and 14 bases lay between the germline ends. The CDR3 is 16 residues long. The CDR3 region is CASSRIGGSNTGELFF. DNA of the CDR3: TGTGCCAGCAGCCGAATAGGAGGGAGTAACACCGGGGAGCTGTTTTTT.

The chain employs TRBV7-8 and TRBJ2-5; D remains ambiguous. The CDR3 totals 16 residues. V gave up 0 bases and J gave up 5 bases, with 16 bases separating them. The germline gives CDR1 SGHVS, CDR2 FQNEAQ. The CDR3 loop reads CASSLALNYQTETQYF. CDR3 coding DNA: TGTGCCAGCAGCTTAGCGTTGAACTACCAAACGGAGACCCAGTACTTC.

In its sample, this clonotype was seen a few times. The rearrangement joins TRBV18 to TRBJ1-1; TRBD1 agrees at 9 bases. The J segment lost 2 bases and the V segment lost 3 bases, leaving 4 bases of the junction unmatched. The CDR3 covers 15 residues. Germline V lookup: CDR1 KGHSH, CDR2 LQKENI. In DNA, the CDR3 is TGTGCCAGCTCACCGAGGACAGGGGAAAACACTGAAGCTTTCTTT. Its protein product is CASSPRTGENTEAFF.

This clonotype occurred many times. The V gene is TRBV11-2, the J gene TRBJ2-5, with 7 positions matching TRBD1. This CDR3 comprises 14 residues. The J segment lost 5 bases and the V segment lost 5 bases, leaving 8 bases of the junction unmatched. Germline CDR1 reads SGHAT; CDR2 reads FQNNGV. The chain's CDR3 is CASSTPDRVETQYF. The CDR3 DNA sequence: TGTGCCAGCAGCACTCCAGACAGGGTTGAGACCCAGTACTTC.

V usage is TRBV7-9 and J usage is TRBJ1-2; tentatively, D is TRBD1 (5 bases). Germline-derived CDR1 and CDR2 are SEHNR and FQNEAQ (reference sequence). The V end lost 5 bases, the J end lost 5 bases, and 12 bases lay between the germline ends. The CDR3 length is 13 residues. The CDR3 loop reads CASSQRSGYGYTF. The CDR3 bases are TGTGCCAGCAGCCAGAGATCAGGGTATGGCTACACCTTC.

The rearrangement joins TRBV12-3 or TRBV12-4 to TRBJ2-5, with 10 nucleotides matching TRBD1. V lost 6 bases, J lost 5 bases, and 6 bases stayed unmatched. This CDR3 region has 14 residues. The CDR3 DNA follows: TGTGCCAGCAGCAAGACAGGGGGCGGTGAGACCCAGTACTTC. Its translation: CASSKTGGGETQYF.

This clonotype turned up a few times. The V call is TRBV28, the J call TRBJ1-2; no clear D. CDR3 length: 13 amino acids. In germline, CDR1 is MDHEN, CDR2 SYDVKM. The V gene lost 2 bases and the J gene lost 8 bases, with 12 bases spanning the gap. The CDR3 loop reads CASSLKIPGGYTF. The CDR3 DNA reads as TGTGCCAGCAGTTTAAAGATCCCTGGGGGCTACACCTTC.

V is TRBV6-1 and J is TRBJ2-7, with D possibly matching TRBD1 (5 bases). Trimming removed 6 bases from V and 1 base from J, with 10 bases in between. This CDR3 spans 13 amino acids. Germline V CDR1 and CDR2: MNHNS, SASEGT. The CDR3 bases are TGTGCCAGCAGCCGCAGGGATTCCTACGAGCAGTACTTC. Translating it yields CASSRRDSYEQYF.

This clonotype was found a few times. The chain links TRBV29-1 to TRBJ1-1; no reliable D call. This CDR3 is built from 15 residues. CDR1 is SQVTM and CDR2 is ANQGSEA in the germline V gene. V was trimmed by 6 bases and J by 3 bases, leaving 20 bases between them. Here the CDR3 reads CSVKPMGPLDTEAFF. CDR3 nucleotides: TGCAGCGTGAAGCCAATGGGCCCCCTGGACACTGAAGCTTTCTTT.

This clonotype was observed many times. This chain joins TRBV7-3 and TRBJ2-3; D may be TRBD2 (6 bases). The V gene lost 2 bases and the J gene lost 2 bases, with 17 bases spanning the gap. CDR1 is SGHTA, CDR2 FQGTGA, per germline. This CDR3 has 17 amino acids. The CDR3, as DNA: TGTGCCAGCAGCTTACTCCCCCCGAGCGGGCCCACAGATACGCAGTATTTT. Its protein product is CASSLLPPSGPTDTQYF. The whole variable domain, filled in from reference TRBV7-3 and TRBJ2-3, reads GAGVSQTPSNKVTEKGKYVELRCDPISGHTALYWYRQSLGQGPEFLIYFQGTGAADDSGLPNDRFFAVRPEGSVSTLKIQRTERGDSAVYLCASSLLPPSGPTDTQYFGPGTRLTVL.

This clonotype was recorded at least ten times. The chain combines TRBV14 with TRBJ1-1; tentatively, D is TRBD1 (6 bases). The CDR3 spans 13 residues. Between the trimmed V and J ends, which lost 2 bases and 9 bases, there was a span of 13 bases. Germline lookup yields CDR1 SGHDN and CDR2 FVKESK. CDR3 sequence: CASSQRTGTKAFF. The CDR3 bases are TGTGCCAGCAGCCAACGTACCGGGACAAAAGCTTTCTTT.

Only a few counts were recorded for this clonotype. This sequence joins TRBV12-3 or TRBV12-4 and TRBJ1-5; D ambiguous. The V and J ends lost 6 bases and 6 bases respectively, with 9 bases between them. The CDR3 spans 12 residues. The CDR3 reads CASSRMTQPQHF. The CDR3 region has the DNA TGTGCCAGCAGCCGAATGACTCAGCCCCAGCATTTT.

This clonotype was observed a few times. The chain couples TRBV12-3 or TRBV12-4 to TRBJ1-1, with TRBD1 matching over 8 bases. The CDR3 spans 14 residues. The ends lost 5 bases at V and 5 bases at J; junction bases unmatched: 7. The CDR3 DNA follows: TGTGCCAGCAGTATTACAGGGGGTAGGACTGAAGCTTTCTTT. Its translation: CASSITGGRTEAFF.

V usage is TRBV4-1 and J usage is TRBJ2-7; 9 bases match TRBD2. V lost 0 bases and J lost 4; bases outside the gene matches: 10. The CDR3 runs to 17 residues. Looked up from germline, CDR1 is MGHRA and CDR2 is YSYEKL. CDR3 protein: CASSQDGEFSGRYEQYF. CDR3 bases: TGCGCCAGCAGCCAAGATGGAGAATTTAGCGGGAGATACGAGCAGTACTTC.